The rows below give T cell receptor beta chains drawn from one sample of a study of CXCR3-negative and CXCR3-positive naive CD8 T cells. No DNA is given; TCRdb re-called the 5' RACE reads and lists each CDR3 protein once. Its listing shows over 20,000 distinct CDR3 sequences. The sequenced sample consisted of naive CXCR3- CD8+ T cells from blood. The source is a human donor in good health. Some clones in this sample may be carry-over from other donors' samples. Each CDR3 is given with its conserved first and last residue. The listing skips clone size in some rows; elsewhere it reads once, few, many or a size class.

clone_size j_call v_call cdr3_aa
. TRBJ1-1 TRBV20-1 CSASRRDYGTEAFF
medium-sized TRBJ2-4 TRBV5-5 CASSLAVFRGAAKNIQYF
. TRBJ2-4 TRBV20-1 CSASEGLVLAKNIQYF
medium-sized TRBJ2-2 TRBV4-1 CASSEGQGARAGELFF
. TRBJ2-7 TRBV6-6 CASSYTTDYYEQYF
. TRBJ1-1 TRBV29-1 CSVPSGWSNTEAFF
. TRBJ2-3 TRBV13 CASSRPGQGTDTQYF
. TRBJ2-4 TRBV9 CASSGRDTLAKNIQYF
. TRBJ2-5 TRBV6-5 CASSYRTGRPPVQETQYF
. TRBJ2-5 TRBV29-1 CSVGAAQETQYF
. TRBJ1-6 TRBV29-1 CSVVEGYNSPLHF
. TRBJ2-3 TRBV7-2 CASSLVGSTDTQYF
. TRBJ2-7 TRBV7-6 CASSQGDREQYF
. TRBJ1-1 TRBV5-1 CASRSDSTEAFF
. TRBJ1-1 TRBV20-1 CSAREAWAGLIEAFF
. TRBJ2-7 TRBV2 CASRALGQPYEQYF
. TRBJ2-1 TRBV6-5 CASRKSGTGSYNEQFF
. TRBJ1-1 TRBV10-1 CASSESVNTEAFF
. TRBJ1-1 TRBV5-1 CASSLAGGAGTEAFF
. TRBJ1-1 TRBV7-9 CASSFGGVSEAFF
. TRBJ2-6 TRBV4-3 CASSQDRASGANVLTF
. TRBJ2-1 TRBV3-1 CASSPILGQARRSYNEQFF